The 32 T cell receptor beta chains listed next were all sequenced from one sample in a study of cytomegalovirus exposure and HLA in healthy donors. A multiplex PCR was run with 60 Vbeta primers and 13 Jbeta primers. Method: immunoSEQ multiplex PCR; TCRdb's copy keeps in-frame clones and lacks some. The repertoire includes about 37,000 clones, around 74% of them detected once, and 6.3% sits in the top ten. The source material was PBMCs. The receptors here all came from a man aged 30 to 45 in good health and CMV-seronegative.

The genes are TRBV11-2 and TRBJ1-2; D perhaps matches TRBD1 (5 bases). Trimming stripped 1 base from V and 7 bases from J, with 16 bases between. The germline gives CDR1 SGHAT, CDR2 FQNNGV. CDR3 length: 15 residues. The CDR3 DNA is TGTGCCAGCAGCTTAGGAATGGGGGGGGTGTCTGGCTACACCTTC. Translated, it gives CASSLGMGGVSGYTF.

The count of this clone is one. The CDR3 DNA sequence: TGTGCCAGCAGGCCCAAGGGGGCCTTTAGCAATCAGCCCCAGCATTTT. Encoded protein: CASRPKGAFSNQPQHF. The rearrangement links TRBV28 to TRBJ1-5, with 7 positions matching TRBD1. Losses at the gene ends were 6 bases for V and 0 bases for J; bases not matched to a gene: 8. Germline V gene lookup returns CDR1 MDHEN and CDR2 SYDVKM. The CDR3 is 16 amino acids.

The gene calls are TRBV6-6 and TRBJ2-7; 11 bases fit TRBD1. In germline, CDR1 is MNHNY, CDR2 SVGAGI (reference sequence). CDR3 length: 13 residues. Germline trimming cut 10 bases from V and 7 bases from J; bases unmatched to any gene: 9. The chain's CDR3 is CATMDRGQGEQYF. CDR3 coding DNA: TGTGCCACCATGGACAGGGGGCAGGGGGAGCAGTACTTC.

In its sample, this clone was seen a few times. The rearrangement joins TRBV6-6 to TRBJ2-7; D ambiguous. This CDR3 is built from 13 residues. In germline, CDR1 is MNHNY, CDR2 SVGAGI (reference sequence). The CDR3 spells CASSDRVPSGISV. DNA of the CDR3: TGTGCCAGCAGCGACCGGGTCCCATCGGGTATTTCGGTC.

The chain recombines TRBV19 with TRBJ2-7; the match to TRBD2 covers 10 bases. This CDR3 spans 15 amino acids. The germline V gene has CDR1 LNHDA and CDR2 SQIVND (reference sequence). The J segment lost 0 bases and the V segment lost 3 bases, leaving 2 bases of the junction unmatched. In nucleotides, the CDR3 is TGTGCCAGTAGTATTAGCGGGGGGAGCTCCTACGAGCAGTACTTC. Amino acids: CASSISGGSSYEQYF.

The chain employs TRBV2 and TRBJ2-5; maybe TRBD2 (6 bases). Trimming took off 6 bases at V and 2 bases at J, with 13 bases between the two ends. Per the germline V gene, CDR1 is SNHLY and CDR2 is FYNNEI. The CDR3 is 14 amino acids. In nucleotides, the CDR3 is TGTGCCAGCAGCGGGGGACCAGGGCAAGAGACCCAGTACTTC. It translates to CASSGGPGQETQYF.

There are a few counts of this clone. V usage is TRBV6-5 and J usage is TRBJ2-7; D not resolved. Between the trimmed V and J ends, which lost 8 bases and 7 bases, there was a span of 12 bases. Germline CDR1 reads MNHEY; CDR2 reads SVGAGI. The length of the CDR3 is 11 residues. The CDR3 is CASPARGEQYF. Here the CDR3 DNA reads TGTGCCAGCCCAGCGCGAGGAGAGCAGTACTTC.

The chain carries TRBV6-1 and TRBJ2-1; D is possibly TRBD2 (6 bases). The CDR3 spans 12 residues. V lost 7 bases to trimming and J lost 9 bases, with 13 bases between them. Germline values: CDR1 MNHNS, CDR2 SASEGT. The CDR3 DNA reads as TGTGCCAGCATTGGGGACTGGGGTGAGCAGTTCTTC. Its protein is CASIGDWGEQFF.

This clone was observed a few times. The chain carries TRBV5-1 and TRBJ2-5; 7 bases fit TRBD2. The CDR3 contains 14 residues. CDR1 and CDR2 (germline): SGHRS, YFSETQ. J lost 4 bases, V lost 4 bases, and 7 bases had no gene match. CDR3 in amino acids: CASSPLGRGETQYF. CDR3 DNA: TGCGCCAGCAGCCCCCTGGGGAGGGGAGAGACCCAGTACTTC.

The rearrangement uses TRBV20-1 and TRBJ2-5, with D maybe TRBD1 (5 bases). Between the trimmed V and J ends, which lost 7 bases and 3 bases, there was a span of 6 bases. Per the germline V gene, CDR1 is DFQATT and CDR2 is SNEGSKA (reference sequence). This CDR3 has 10 amino acids. CDR3 in amino acids: CSVGEETQYF. CDR3 in DNA: TGCAGTGTAGGGGAAGAGACCCAGTACTTC.

The chain recombines TRBV9 with TRBJ1-1; 7 positions agree with TRBD1. Germline values: CDR1 SGDLS, CDR2 YYNGEE. The CDR3 consists of 14 residues. V shed 5 bases, J shed 2 bases, and the junction held 6 bases outside the gene matches. The CDR3 spells CASSKGTANTEAFF. In nucleotides, the CDR3 is TGTGCCAGCAGTAAGGGGACAGCAAACACTGAAGCTTTCTTT.

The gene calls are TRBV28 and TRBJ1-2, with TRBD1 as a possible D gene (6 bases). This CDR3 has 12 amino acids. V shed 6 bases and J shed 8 bases, with 13 bases lying between them. Germline V lookup: CDR1 MDHEN, CDR2 SYDVKM. CDR3 DNA: TGTGCCAGCAGACTCCTACAGGGCGGCTACACCTTC. Protein product: CASRLLQGGYTF.

This clone has a handful of counts. CDR3 amino acids: CASIPGQGAEQYF. DNA for the CDR3: TGTGCCAGCATACCGGGACAGGGAGCGGAGCAGTACTTC. The rearrangement links TRBV6-6 to TRBJ2-7; 9 nucleotides agree with TRBD1. This CDR3 has 13 amino acids. Trimming took 7 bases from V and 7 from J; bases not matched to a gene: 8. The V gene's germline CDR1 is MNHNY and CDR2 SVGAGI (reference sequence).

The V and J genes are TRBV10-3 and TRBJ2-7; perhaps TRBD2 as D (5 bases). Germline V gives CDR1 ENHRY, CDR2 SYGVKD. Trimming pared 2 bases from V and 7 bases from J, leaving 9 bases between. This CDR3 is built from 12 residues. CDR3 sequence (DNA): TGTGCCATCAGTGAGAAAACGGGGGAGCAGTACTTC. It is translated as CAISEKTGEQYF.

Remarks on this clone: This sample includes further DNA sequences coding for the same CDR3. The V gene is TRBV28, the J gene TRBJ2-1; the D gene is possibly TRBD1 (8 bases). Trimming removed 1 base from V and 7 bases from J, with 17 bases in between. There are 16 residues in the CDR3. Germline lookup yields CDR1 MDHEN and CDR2 SYDVKM. For the CDR3, the DNA is TGTGCCAGCAGTTTATACCCCGACAGGGGAGGGAATGAGCAGTTCTTC. It yields the protein CASSLYPDRGGNEQFF.

CDR3 region: CASSNSGRGETQYF. In nucleotides, the CDR3 is TGCGCCAGCAGTAACAGCGGGAGAGGAGAGACCCAGTACTTC. The V call is TRBV5-1, the J call TRBJ2-5; 8 positions match TRBD2. Trimming took 5 bases from V and 4 from J; bases not matched to a gene: 7. The germline gives CDR1 SGHRS, CDR2 YFSETQ. The CDR3 is 14 residues long.

The table lists this clone with a few counts. The chain combines TRBV11-2 with TRBJ2-3, with 8 bases identical to TRBD2. Trimming took 4 bases from V and 6 from J; bases not matched to a gene: 12. CDR1 is SGHAT and CDR2 is FQNNGV in the germline V gene. This CDR3 has 16 amino acids. The DNA of the CDR3 is TGTGCCAGCAGCTCTCCGGGACTAGGCTCTTTCGATACGCAGTATTTT. Translating it yields CASSSPGLGSFDTQYF. The full variable domain, rest sourced from reference TRBV11-2 and TRBJ2-3, is EAGVAQSPRYKIIEKRQSVAFWCNPISGHATLYWYQQILGQGPKLLIQFQNNGVVDDSQLPKDRFSAERLKGVDSTLKIQPAKLEDSAVYLCASSSPGLGSFDTQYFGPGTRLTVL.

V and J are TRBV7-2 and TRBJ1-5, with a tentative D call TRBD1 (5 bases). Per germline, CDR1 SGHTA and CDR2 FQGNSA. V dropped 1 base and J dropped 7 bases, with 8 bases sitting between them. The CDR3 is 13 residues long. The CDR3 nucleotides are TGTGCCAGCAGCTTAGGTTGGGGCCAGCCCCAGCATTTT. Its protein is CASSLGWGQPQHF.

The chain employs TRBV6-5 and TRBJ2-3; TRBD2 matches at 8 bases. Germline trimming cut 6 bases from V and 6 bases from J; bases unmatched to any gene: 11. Germline-derived CDR1 and CDR2 are MNHEY and SVGAGI. This CDR3 contains 15 residues. The CDR3 sequence: CASRSQAGVSDTQYF. The CDR3 region has the DNA TGTGCCAGCAGGTCCCAAGCGGGAGTTAGTGATACGCAGTATTTT.

Only one count was recorded for this clone. V and J are TRBV30 and TRBJ1-6; D not certain. In germline, CDR1 is GTSNPN, CDR2 SVGIG (reference sequence). This CDR3 region has 14 residues. Trimming took 0 bases from V and 10 from J, leaving 13 bases between them. CDR3 in amino acids: CAWSVLAGGSPLHF. For the CDR3, the DNA is TGTGCCTGGAGTGTACTCGCAGGTGGCTCACCCCTCCACTTT.

This clone is categorized as medium-sized. The chain carries TRBV6-4 and TRBJ2-3; TRBD2 is a possible D gene (6 bases). The ends were cut back, 0 bases at V and 2 bases at J, with 9 bases in the middle. CDR3 size: 15 residues. CDR1 is MRHNA and CDR2 is SNTAGT in the germline V gene. The CDR3 reads CASSDSGGSTDTQYF. In DNA form, the CDR3 reads TGTGCCAGCAGTGACTCAGGAGGGTCCACAGATACGCAGTATTTT.

The chain couples TRBV28 to TRBJ1-5; D call uncertain. Trimming pared 10 bases from V and 1 base from J, leaving 17 bases between. Germline-derived CDR1 and CDR2 are MDHEN and SYDVKM. The CDR3 contains 15 residues. DNA of the CDR3: TGTGCCACCCGTGAAGGCGGGCTAAGCAATCAGCCCCAGCATTTT. Protein sequence: CATREGGLSNQPQHF.

Here the CDR3 DNA reads TGCGCCAGCAGCTTGCGCGGGACTAGCGCCGAATTCCGGTACTTC. Translated, it gives CASSLRGTSAEFRYF. The gene calls are TRBV5-1 and TRBJ2-7; TRBD2 matches 10 bases. J lost 12 bases, V lost 1 base, and 13 bases had no gene match. CDR3 size: 15 residues. Per germline, CDR1 SGHRS and CDR2 YFSETQ.

The rearrangement uses TRBV29-1 and TRBJ1-1; TRBD1 is a possible D gene (6 bases). V gave up 5 bases and J gave up 4 bases, with 17 bases separating them. Germline CDR1 is SQVTM and CDR2 is ANQGSEA. This CDR3 is built from 14 residues. CDR3 sequence (DNA): TGCAGCGTTCACAGCGGGGGCGGTGGCACTGAAGCTTTCTTT. Translating it yields CSVHSGGGGTEAFF.

The chain has TRBV5-1 and TRBJ1-1, with 8 bases aligning to TRBD1. With V trimmed by 2 bases and J by 1 base, 7 bases remained unmatched. This CDR3 is built from 16 residues. Germline V CDR1 and CDR2: SGHRS, YFSETQ. The CDR3 here is CASSFWGGQGNTEAFF. Written as DNA, the CDR3 is TGCGCCAGCAGCTTTTGGGGAGGACAGGGGAACACTGAAGCTTTCTTT. The variable domain in full, completed from reference TRBV5-1 and TRBJ1-1, reads KAGVTQTPRYLIKTRGQQVTLSCSPISGHRSVSWYQQTPGQGLQFLFEYFSETQRNKGNFPGRFSGRQFSNSRSEMNVSTLELGDSALYLCASSFWGGQGNTEAFFGQGTRLTVV.

V gene TRBV25-1 combines with J gene TRBJ1-1; D call uncertain. From germline, CDR1 is MGHDK and CDR2 SYGVNS. The CDR3 totals 12 residues. Between the trimmed V and J ends, which lost 5 bases and 7 bases, there was a span of 11 bases. CDR3 DNA: TGTGCCAGCAGTACAGAAAACCGTGAAGCTTTCTTT. Translating it yields CASSTENREAFF.

This chain connects TRBV28 to TRBJ1-1; unclear D gene. V lost 5 bases and J 4 bases, leaving 23 bases between the germline ends. This CDR3 has 17 amino acids. Germline V lookup: CDR1 MDHEN, CDR2 SYDVKM. CDR3 nucleotides: TGTGCCAGCAGTGCACCTCGAGGTTTTAATGTGGGCACTGAAGCTTTCTTT. Its protein is CASSAPRGFNVGTEAFF.

The gene calls are TRBV7-9 and TRBJ1-5; tentatively, D is TRBD1 (6 bases). The CDR3 runs to 17 residues. Trimming removed 1 base from V and 2 bases from J, with 15 bases in between. Germline values: CDR1 SEHNR, CDR2 FQNEAQ (reference sequence). CDR3 in DNA: TGTGCCAGCAGCTTAGGGGTGGGGGGGCTCGGCAATCAGCCCCAGCATTTT. Amino acids: CASSLGVGGLGNQPQHF. Full variable domain (remainder filled in from reference TRBV7-9 and TRBJ1-5): DTGVSQNPRHKITKRGQNVTFRCDPISEHNRLYWYRQTLGQGPEFLTYFQNEAQLEKSRLLSDRFSAERPKGSFSTLEIQRTEQGDSAMYLCASSLGVGGLGNQPQHFGDGTRLSIL.

The chain carries TRBV11-2 and TRBJ2-4, with a weak D call TRBD1 (6 bases). Deletions cut 5 bases from V and 4 bases from J, with 21 bases between. There are 17 residues in the CDR3. In germline, CDR1 is SGHAT, CDR2 FQNNGV. The CDR3 sequence: CASSPIVGTDRKNIQYF. The CDR3 region has the DNA TGTGCCAGCAGCCCAATAGTAGGGACGGACAGAAAAAACATTCAGTACTTC.

The chain carries TRBV4-2 and TRBJ1-2; no clear D gene. Between the trimmed V and J ends, which lost 0 bases and 7 bases, there was a span of 15 bases. This CDR3 has 15 residues. In germline, CDR1 is LGHNA, CDR2 YNFKEQ. The CDR3 nucleotides are TGTGCCAGCAGCCAAGATTCGGAGCTTTCGGGTGGCTACACCTTC. Amino acid sequence: CASSQDSELSGGYTF.

This clone was seen a single time. The genes are TRBV28 and TRBJ2-7; weak D call: TRBD1 (5 bases). The CDR3 extends over 13 amino acids. From germline, CDR1 is MDHEN and CDR2 SYDVKM. Trimming removed 6 bases from V and 5 bases from J, with 14 bases in between. The CDR3 here is CASSRQWGNEQYF. In DNA, the CDR3 is TGTGCCAGCAGCCGACAGTGGGGCAACGAGCAGTACTTC.

The chain employs TRBV5-4 and TRBJ2-3; D might be TRBD2 (6 bases). Trimming cost V 3 bases and J 0 bases, with 11 bases left between them. Germline V gene data show CDR1 as SGHNT and CDR2 as YYREEE (reference sequence). CDR3 size: 15 residues. CDR3 sequence reads: CASSSLAASTDTQYF. For the CDR3, the DNA is TGTGCCAGCAGCTCATTAGCGGCTAGCACAGATACGCAGTATTTT.